Sequencing of this T cell receptor beta chain was carried out in a study of blood T cell repertoires in COVID-19. The overall study: Samples taken during acute and convalescent COVID-19 were collected in the United States, Italy and Spain.

The length of the CDR3 is 15 residues. The V gene's germline CDR1 is MGHRA and CDR2 YSYEKL. The junction had 6 bases not matched to a gene; V was cut back by 1 base and J by 6 bases. Sequencing used immunoSEQ multiplex PCR; TCRdb keeps in-frame clones, though not all of them. The sample shows approximately 300,000 clones, nearly 90% of them seen only once. Participant ages covered roughly 18 to 89 years across about two dozen US areas. The receptor's source is a woman in her late teens or twenties with acute COVID-19. Specimen: PBMCs or T cells enriched from blood (not recorded which). The chain uses TRBV4-1 and TRBJ2-1; TRBD2 aligns across 7 bases. The CDR3 DNA follows: TGCGCCAGCAGCCAAGGTGGGCTAGCGGCCAATGAGCAGTTCTTC. Protein sequence: CASSQGGLAANEQFF.